The present T cell receptor (beta chain) was sequenced within a study of beta chain features in type 1 diabetes. At the level of the study: Similarity in age, gender and cell yields was seen between patients and healthy donors. Sorted cell examination encompassed 100 million to 110 million cells across all samples. Study-level points and caveats: PCR might pick shorter templates more often, in the same way for patients and controls.

CD45RO/CCR7/CD25/CD127/CD95/CD27 staining was used to isolate CD4+ naive, central memory, regulatory and stem cell-like memory cells by sorting. For this clone: Its matching antigen is unknown.

cDNA synthesis used the whole RNA isolate, giving expressed TCRB sequences. Some clones are missing from TCRdb's copy, which holds only in-frame ones; the method was immunoSEQ multiplex PCR. Of about 260,000 clones listed, roughly 70% are singletons. This TCR was recovered from a man aged 25 to 40 in good health. The sample comprised naive CD4+ T cells from blood.

The CDR3 DNA reads as TGTGCCACCAGCACTACCGGAGGCGGCGCCCAGCATTTT. This encodes CATSTTGGGAQHF. The rearrangement uses TRBV15 and TRBJ1-5, with D unresolved. The V end was cut by 4 bases, the J end by 11 bases, with 15 bases between. Looked up from germline, CDR1 is LNHNV and CDR2 is YYDKDF (reference sequence). The CDR3 loop spans 13 amino acids.